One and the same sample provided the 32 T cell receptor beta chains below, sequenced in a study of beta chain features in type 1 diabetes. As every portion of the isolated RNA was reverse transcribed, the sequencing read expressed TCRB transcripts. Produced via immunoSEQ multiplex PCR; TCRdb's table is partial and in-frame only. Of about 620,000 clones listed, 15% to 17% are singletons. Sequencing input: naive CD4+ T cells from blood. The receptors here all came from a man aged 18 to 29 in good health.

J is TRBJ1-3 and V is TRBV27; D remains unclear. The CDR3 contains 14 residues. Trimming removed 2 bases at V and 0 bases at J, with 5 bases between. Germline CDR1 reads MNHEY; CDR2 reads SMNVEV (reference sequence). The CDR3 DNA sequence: TGTGCCAGCAGTTTAGGAGGCTCTGGAAACACCATATATTTT. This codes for CASSLGGSGNTIYF.

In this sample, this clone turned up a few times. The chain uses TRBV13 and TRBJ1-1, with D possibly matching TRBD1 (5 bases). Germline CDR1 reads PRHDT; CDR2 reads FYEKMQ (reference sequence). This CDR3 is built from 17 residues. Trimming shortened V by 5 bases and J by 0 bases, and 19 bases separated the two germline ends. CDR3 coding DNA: TGTGCCAGCAGCCGCGGGACTCCCCAAAGGATGAACACTGAAGCTTTCTTT. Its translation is CASSRGTPQRMNTEAFF.

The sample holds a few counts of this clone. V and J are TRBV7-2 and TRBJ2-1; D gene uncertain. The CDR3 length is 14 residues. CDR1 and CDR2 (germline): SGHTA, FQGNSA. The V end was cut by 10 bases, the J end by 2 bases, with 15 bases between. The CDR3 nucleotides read TGTGCCAAGTCTTGGGTGGTTCCCTACAATGAGCAGTTCTTC. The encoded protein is CAKSWVVPYNEQFF.

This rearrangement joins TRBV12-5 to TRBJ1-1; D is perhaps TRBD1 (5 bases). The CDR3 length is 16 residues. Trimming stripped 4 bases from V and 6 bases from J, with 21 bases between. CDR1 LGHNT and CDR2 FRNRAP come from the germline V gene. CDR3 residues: CASGSDRGGVSSEAFF. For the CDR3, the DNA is TGTGCTAGTGGTTCCGACCGCGGGGGTGTTAGCTCTGAAGCTTTCTTT.

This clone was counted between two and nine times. The CDR3 DNA reads TGCAGCGTAACCACTAGCGGGGAATCCTACGAGCAGTACTTC. Its translation: CSVTTSGESYEQYF. V and J are TRBV29-1 and TRBJ2-7; 10 positions agree with TRBD2. CDR1 and CDR2 from the germline V gene are SQVTM and ANQGSEA. Losses at the gene ends were 6 bases for V and 1 base for J; bases not matched to a gene: 6. The CDR3 totals 14 residues.

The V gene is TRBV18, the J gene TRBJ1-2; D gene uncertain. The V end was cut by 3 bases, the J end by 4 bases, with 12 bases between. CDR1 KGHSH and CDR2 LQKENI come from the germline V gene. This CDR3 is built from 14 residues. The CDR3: CASSPLPLAYGYTF. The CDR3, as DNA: TGTGCCAGCTCACCCCTACCCTTGGCCTATGGCTACACCTTC.

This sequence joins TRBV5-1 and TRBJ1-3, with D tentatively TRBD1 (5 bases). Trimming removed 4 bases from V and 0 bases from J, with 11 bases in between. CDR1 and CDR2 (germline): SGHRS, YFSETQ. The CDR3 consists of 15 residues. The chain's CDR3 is CASSPGTSSGNTIYF. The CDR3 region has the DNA TGCGCCAGCAGCCCCGGGACCAGCTCTGGAAACACCATATATTTT. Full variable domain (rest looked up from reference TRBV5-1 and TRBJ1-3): KAGVTQTPRYLIKTRGQQVTLSCSPISGHRSVSWYQQTPGQGLQFLFEYFSETQRNKGNFPGRFSGRQFSNSRSEMNVSTLELGDSALYLCASSPGTSSGNTIYFGEGSWLTVV.

The CDR3 is CASSILAGVYEQYF. Here the CDR3 DNA reads TGTGCCAGCAGTATACTAGCGGGAGTGTACGAGCAGTACTTC. The rearrangement links TRBV28 to TRBJ2-7, with 11 bases fitting TRBD2. Germline-derived CDR1 and CDR2 are MDHEN and SYDVKM. The ends lost 5 bases at V and 4 bases at J; junction bases unmatched: 4. This CDR3 spans 14 amino acids.

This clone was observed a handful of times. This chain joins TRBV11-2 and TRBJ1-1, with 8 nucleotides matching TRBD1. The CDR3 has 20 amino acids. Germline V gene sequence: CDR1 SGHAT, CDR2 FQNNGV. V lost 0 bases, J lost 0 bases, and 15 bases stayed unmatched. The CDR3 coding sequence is TGTGCCAGCAGCTTAGAATCCAGGGGGCTAGGAAGTTGGATGAACACTGAAGCTTTCTTT. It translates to CASSLESRGLGSWMNTEAFF.

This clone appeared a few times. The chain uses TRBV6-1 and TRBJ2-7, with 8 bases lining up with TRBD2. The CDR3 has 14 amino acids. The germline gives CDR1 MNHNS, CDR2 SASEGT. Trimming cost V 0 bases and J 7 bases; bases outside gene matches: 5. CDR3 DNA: TGTGCCAGCAGTGAAGCCGCGGGAGGTGGGGAGCAGTACTTC. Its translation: CASSEAAGGGEQYF.

Written as DNA, the CDR3 is TGTGCCAGCAGTTTAGGGACATGGTCGGTACTTGGAGCTTTCTTT. Translation: CASSLGTWSVLGAFF. J is TRBJ1-1 and V is TRBV28, with a possible D match to TRBD1 (6 bases). The V end lost 2 bases, the J end lost 10 bases, and 20 bases lay between the germline ends. CDR3 size: 15 residues. Germline V gene sequence: CDR1 MDHEN, CDR2 SYDVKM. The entire variable domain, with the rest obtained from reference TRBV28 and TRBJ1-1, is as follows: DVKVTQSSRYLVKRTGEKVFLECVQDMDHENMFWYRQDPGLGLRLIYFSYDVKMKEKGDIPEGYSVSREKKERFSLILESASTNQTSMYLCASSLGTWSVLGAFFGQGTRLTVV.

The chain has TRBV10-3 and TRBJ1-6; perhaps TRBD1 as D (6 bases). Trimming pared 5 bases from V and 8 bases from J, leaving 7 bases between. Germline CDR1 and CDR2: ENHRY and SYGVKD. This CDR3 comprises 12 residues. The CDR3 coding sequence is TGTGCCATCAGTTCAGGGGATTCACCCCTCCACTTT. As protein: CAISSGDSPLHF.

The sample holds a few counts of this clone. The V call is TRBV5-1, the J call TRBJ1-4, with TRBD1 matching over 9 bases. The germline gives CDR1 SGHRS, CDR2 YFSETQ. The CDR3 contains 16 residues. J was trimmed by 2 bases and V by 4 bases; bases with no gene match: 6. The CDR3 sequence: CASSTGGSSTNEKLFF. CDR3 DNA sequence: TGCGCCAGCAGCACAGGGGGCTCGTCGACTAATGAAAAACTGTTTTTT.

CDR3 region: CASKSDSGADTQYF. The DNA of the CDR3 is TGTGCCAGCAAATCGGACAGCGGTGCGGATACGCAGTATTTT. This chain joins TRBV6-5 and TRBJ2-3; a possible D gene is TRBD1 (6 bases). V lost 7 bases and J 6 bases, leaving 17 bases between the germline ends. Germline CDR1 is MNHEY and CDR2 is SVGAGI. The CDR3 totals 14 residues.

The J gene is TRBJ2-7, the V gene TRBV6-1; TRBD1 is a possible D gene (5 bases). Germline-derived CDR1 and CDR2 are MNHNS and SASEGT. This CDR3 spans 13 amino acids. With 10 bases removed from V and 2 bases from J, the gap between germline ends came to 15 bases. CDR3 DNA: TGTGCCACCCACAGGAGCCTACCCTACGAGCAGTACTTC. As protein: CATHRSLPYEQYF.

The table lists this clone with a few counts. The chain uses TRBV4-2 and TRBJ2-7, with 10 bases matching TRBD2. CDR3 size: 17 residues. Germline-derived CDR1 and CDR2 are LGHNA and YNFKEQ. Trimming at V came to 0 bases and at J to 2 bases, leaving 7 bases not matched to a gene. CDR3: CASSQEGASGSPYEQYF. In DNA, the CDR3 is TGTGCCAGCAGCCAAGAAGGGGCTAGCGGGAGCCCCTACGAGCAGTACTTC.

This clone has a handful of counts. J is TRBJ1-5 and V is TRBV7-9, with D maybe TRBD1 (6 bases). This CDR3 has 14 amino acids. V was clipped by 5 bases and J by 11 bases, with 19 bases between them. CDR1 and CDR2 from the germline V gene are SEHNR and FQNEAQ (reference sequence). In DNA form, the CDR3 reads TGTGCCAGCAGCAATGGGACAAGGGCATCAGCCCAGCATTTT. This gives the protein CASSNGTRASAQHF.

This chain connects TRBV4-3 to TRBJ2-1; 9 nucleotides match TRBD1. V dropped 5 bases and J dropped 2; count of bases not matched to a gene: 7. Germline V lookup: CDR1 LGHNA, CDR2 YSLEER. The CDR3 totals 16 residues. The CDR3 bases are TGCGCCAGCAGCGGCGCCGGGACAGGGACCTACAATGAGCAGTTCTTC. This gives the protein CASSGAGTGTYNEQFF.

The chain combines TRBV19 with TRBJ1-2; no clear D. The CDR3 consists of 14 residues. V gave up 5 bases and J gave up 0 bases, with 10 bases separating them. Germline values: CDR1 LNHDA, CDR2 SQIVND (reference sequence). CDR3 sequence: CASSRRDSNYGYTF. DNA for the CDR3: TGTGCCAGTAGTCGGAGAGATTCTAACTATGGCTACACCTTC.

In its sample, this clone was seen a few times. The CDR3 is CASRGSWILGNQPQHF. The CDR3 bases are TGTGCCAGCAGGGGAAGTTGGATTCTAGGCAATCAGCCCCAGCATTTT. The chain recombines TRBV27 with TRBJ1-5; no reliable D call. From germline, CDR1 is MNHEY and CDR2 SMNVEV (reference sequence). Trimming took 6 bases from V and 2 from J, leaving 17 bases between them. The CDR3 is 16 amino acids.

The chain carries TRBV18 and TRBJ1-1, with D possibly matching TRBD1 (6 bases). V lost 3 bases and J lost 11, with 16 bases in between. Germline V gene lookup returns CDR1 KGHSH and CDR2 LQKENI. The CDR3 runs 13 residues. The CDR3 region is CASSPLPGQGAFF. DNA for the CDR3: TGTGCCAGCTCACCGCTTCCGGGGCAGGGGGCTTTCTTT. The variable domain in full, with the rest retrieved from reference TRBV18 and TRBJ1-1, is NAGVMQNPRHLVRRRGQEARLRCSPMKGHSHVYWYRQLPEEGLKFMVYLQKENIIDESGMPKERFSAEFPKEGPSILRIQQVVRGDSAAYFCASSPLPGQGAFFGQGTRLTVV.

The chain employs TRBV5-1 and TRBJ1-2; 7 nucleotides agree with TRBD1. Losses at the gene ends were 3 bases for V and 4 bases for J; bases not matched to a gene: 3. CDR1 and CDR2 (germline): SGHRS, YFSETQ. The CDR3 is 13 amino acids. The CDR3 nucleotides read TGCGCCAGCAGCTCCGGACAGGTCTATGGCTACACCTTC. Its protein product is CASSSGQVYGYTF.

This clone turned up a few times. The CDR3 nucleotides read TGTGCCAGCAGCTTGGGCAGGTCAGTGAACACTGAAGCTTTCTTT. Translating gives CASSLGRSVNTEAFF. The chain combines TRBV5-4 with TRBJ1-1; no firm D call. Trimming removed 0 bases at V and 0 bases at J, with 9 bases between. The germline V gene encodes CDR1 SGHNT and CDR2 YYREEE (reference sequence). This CDR3 is built from 15 residues.

The CDR3 spells CASSPTSGVSYNSPLHF. In nucleotides, the CDR3 is TGTGCCAGCAGCCCAACGTCGGGAGTGTCCTATAATTCACCCCTCCACTTT. This chain uses TRBV5-4 with TRBJ1-6, with D unresolved. The CDR3 runs to 17 residues. CDR1 and CDR2 from the germline V gene are SGHNT and YYREEE (reference sequence). With 4 bases removed from V and 1 base from J, the gap between germline ends came to 15 bases.

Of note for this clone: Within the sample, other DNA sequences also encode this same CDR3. CDR3 DNA: TGTGCCAGTAGTAAGGACAGCTACGAGCAGTACTTC. It translates to CASSKDSYEQYF. The J gene is TRBJ2-7, the V gene TRBV19, with D maybe TRBD1 (6 bases). The germline V gene has CDR1 LNHDA and CDR2 SQIVND (reference sequence). Between the trimmed V and J ends, which lost 4 bases and 3 bases, there was a span of 7 bases. This CDR3 contains 12 residues.

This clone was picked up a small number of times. DNA of the CDR3: TGTGCCAGTAGTAAGGGGAGCGCTGGGGCCAACGTCCTGACTTTC. This sequence encodes CASSKGSAGANVLTF. V and J are TRBV19 and TRBJ2-6; D may match TRBD1 or TRBD2 (5 bases each). Germline V gene lookup returns CDR1 LNHDA and CDR2 SQIVND (reference sequence). The CDR3 spans 15 residues. The V end lost 4 bases, the J end lost 2 bases, and 9 bases lay between the germline ends.

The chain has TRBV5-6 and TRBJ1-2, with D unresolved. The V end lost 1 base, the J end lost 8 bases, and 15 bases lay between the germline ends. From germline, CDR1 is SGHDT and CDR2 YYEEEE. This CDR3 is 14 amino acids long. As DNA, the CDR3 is TGTGCCAGCAGCTTGTCCGCAGCGATCCGGGGCTACACCTTC. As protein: CASSLSAAIRGYTF.

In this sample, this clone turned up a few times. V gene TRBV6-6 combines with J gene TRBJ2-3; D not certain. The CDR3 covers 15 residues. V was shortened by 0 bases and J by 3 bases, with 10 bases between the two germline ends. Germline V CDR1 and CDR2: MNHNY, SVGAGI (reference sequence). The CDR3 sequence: CASSYSSTRTDTQYF. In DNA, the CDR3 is TGTGCCAGCAGTTACTCGTCGACCCGGACAGATACGCAGTATTTT.

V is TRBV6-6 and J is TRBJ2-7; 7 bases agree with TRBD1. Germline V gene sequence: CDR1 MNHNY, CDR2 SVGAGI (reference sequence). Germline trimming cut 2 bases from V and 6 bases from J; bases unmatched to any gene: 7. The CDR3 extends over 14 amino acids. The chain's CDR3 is CASSYRQGSSEQYF. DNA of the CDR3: TGTGCCAGCAGTTACCGACAGGGTTCAAGCGAGCAGTACTTC.

The DNA of the CDR3 is TGTGCCAGCAGCTCTCAGCTAGCGGGGCACAACATTCAGTACTTC. Its protein product is CASSSQLAGHNIQYF. The chain links TRBV7-8 to TRBJ2-4; 9 nucleotides align to TRBD2. This CDR3 contains 15 residues. Germline V gene lookup returns CDR1 SGHVS and CDR2 FQNEAQ. Trimming took 4 bases from V and 7 from J; bases not matched to a gene: 8.

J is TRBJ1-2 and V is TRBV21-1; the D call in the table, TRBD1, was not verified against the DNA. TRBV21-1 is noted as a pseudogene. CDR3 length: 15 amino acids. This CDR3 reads CASSKDRDLNYGYTF. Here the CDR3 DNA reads TGTGCCAGCAGCAAAGACAGGGACCTTAACTATGGCTACACCTTC.

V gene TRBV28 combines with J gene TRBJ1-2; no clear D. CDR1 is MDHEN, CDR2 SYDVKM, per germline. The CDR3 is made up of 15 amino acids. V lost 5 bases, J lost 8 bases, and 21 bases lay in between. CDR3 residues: CASSASGPPTSGYTF. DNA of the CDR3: TGTGCCAGCAGTGCGTCCGGGCCGCCCACGTCAGGCTACACCTTC.